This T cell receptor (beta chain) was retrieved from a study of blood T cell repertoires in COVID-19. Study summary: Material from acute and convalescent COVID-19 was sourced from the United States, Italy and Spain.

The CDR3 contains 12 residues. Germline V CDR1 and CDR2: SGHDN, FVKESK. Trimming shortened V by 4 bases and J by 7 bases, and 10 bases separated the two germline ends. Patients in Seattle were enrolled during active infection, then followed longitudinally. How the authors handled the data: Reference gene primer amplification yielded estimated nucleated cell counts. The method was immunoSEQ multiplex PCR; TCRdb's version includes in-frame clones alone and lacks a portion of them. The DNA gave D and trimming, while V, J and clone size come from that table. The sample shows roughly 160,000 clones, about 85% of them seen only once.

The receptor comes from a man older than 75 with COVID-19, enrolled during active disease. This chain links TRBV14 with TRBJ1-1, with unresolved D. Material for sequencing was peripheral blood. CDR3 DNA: TGTGCCAGCAGCCGTTCCGGGGTTGAAGCTTTCTTT. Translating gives CASSRSGVEAFF.